Each of the 15 T cell receptor beta chains below was sequenced from the same sample in a study of T-cell memory formation after mild COVID-19 (dated by TCRdb to the early 2020s). The library was generated by 5' RACE. Data came from an Illumina NovaSeq 6000. In-frame beta chains were kept once TCRdb had trimmed the public reads at Q25 with fastp and called clones with MiXCR. Entries are consolidated by CDR3 protein sequence, retaining the most common genes and DNA. Within this sample are under 250,000 distinct CDR3 sequences, with 9.5% to 10% of them counted one time only. The ten largest clones represent 3.5% of the sample. Material for sequencing was PBMCs or a T cell subset sorted from them (not recorded which). The receptor source for this set is a man between 18 and 35 years old who had mild COVID-19 (a few samples of this study predate the infection). The sample titles of this study are shuffled in the database, so cell type and time point are left out; the donor was told from shared clones.

The chain employs TRBV4-3 and TRBJ1-3, with unresolved D. This CDR3 is 17 amino acids long. Trimming took 1 base from V and 2 from J, leaving 15 bases between them. CDR1 and CDR2 from the germline V gene are LGHNA and YSLEER. CDR3 loop: CASSQAYKVITGNTIYF. The DNA of the CDR3 is TGCGCCAGCAGCCAAGCCTACAAGGTCATAACTGGAAACACCATATATTTT.

The chain combines TRBV20-1 with TRBJ1-2; 7 positions agree with TRBD1. The CDR3 is made up of 14 amino acids. Germline CDR1 and CDR2: DFQATT and SNEGSKA (reference sequence). After removal of 3 bases from V and 2 bases from J, the junction contained 6 bases not matched to a gene. As DNA, the CDR3 is TGCAGTGCTAGCCGACAGGGTTCGAACTATGGCTACACCTTC. Translation gives CSASRQGSNYGYTF.

This clonotype showed up many times. The gene calls are TRBV5-6 and TRBJ2-1; TRBD1 might be the D (6 bases). V lost 5 bases to trimming and J lost 0 bases, with 18 bases between them. The CDR3 is 17 amino acids. Per germline, CDR1 SGHDT and CDR2 YYEEEE. In DNA, the CDR3 is TGTGCCAGCAGTCTAGGATGGGGGCTTAGCTCCTACAATGAGCAGTTCTTC. Its translation: CASSLGWGLSSYNEQFF.

The rearrangement joins TRBV7-2 to TRBJ2-1; tentative D call: TRBD2 (7 bases). This CDR3 has 15 residues. CDR1 and CDR2 from the germline V gene are SGHTA and FQGNSA. V lost 3 bases and J lost 5, with 14 bases in between. CDR3 protein: CASSFSWGGDNEQFF. For the CDR3, the DNA is TGTGCCAGCAGCTTTAGTTGGGGGGGCGACAATGAGCAGTTCTTC.

This clonotype was observed at least ten times. The rearrangement joins TRBV20-1 to TRBJ2-1; maybe TRBD1 (6 bases). Between the trimmed V and J ends, which lost 0 bases and 6 bases, there was a span of 18 bases. The length of the CDR3 is 16 residues. Looked up from germline, CDR1 is DFQATT and CDR2 is SNEGSKA (reference sequence). CDR3 DNA: TGCAGTGCTAGAGATGGGGGCAGGGGATTCATCAATGAGCAGTTCTTC. Its protein is CSARDGGRGFINEQFF.

The CDR3 region has the DNA TGTGCCACCCGCCCCGGCCAGGCCGAAGAGACCCAGTACTTC. The encoded protein is CATRPGQAEETQYF. This chain links TRBV5-4 with TRBJ2-5; D uncertain. There are 14 residues in the CDR3. CDR1 and CDR2 (germline): SGHNT, YYREEE (reference sequence). V was shortened by 9 bases and J by 3 bases, with 18 bases between the two germline ends.

In this sample, this clonotype turned up many times. The rearrangement uses TRBV3-1 and TRBJ1-5; TRBD1 matches 9 bases. Germline loops: CDR1 LGHDT, CDR2 YNNKEL (reference sequence). The length of the CDR3 is 19 residues. Germline trimming cut 0 bases from V and 1 base from J; bases unmatched to any gene: 10. Here the CDR3 reads CASSQEVRTGELSNQPQHF. The CDR3 DNA reads TGTGCCAGCAGCCAAGAGGTCCGGACAGGGGAATTGAGCAATCAGCCCCAGCATTTT.

In its sample, this clonotype was seen a few times. The chain carries TRBV20-1 and TRBJ2-7, with TRBD2 matching over 13 bases. Trimming cost V 3 bases and J 3 bases; bases outside gene matches: 2. Germline V gives CDR1 DFQATT, CDR2 SNEGSKA (reference sequence). The CDR3 consists of 14 residues. The DNA of the CDR3 is TGCAGTGCTAGGGGACTAGCGGGGCTCTACGAGCAGTACTTC. This codes for CSARGLAGLYEQYF.

The table lists this clonotype with many counts. This sequence joins TRBV12-3 or TRBV12-4 and TRBJ2-2; 12 bases are shared with TRBD2. CDR3 size: 15 residues. Unmatched junction bases numbered 2, after V lost 2 bases and J lost 7 bases. The CDR3 nucleotides are TGTGCCAGCAGTTTACGACTAGCGGGGGTCGGGGAGCTGTTTTTT. It codes for CASSLRLAGVGELFF.

This chain joins TRBV6-6 and TRBJ2-3; 14 nucleotides line up with TRBD2. The CDR3 consists of 16 residues. Germline V gives CDR1 MNHNY, CDR2 SVGAGI (reference sequence). Losses at the gene ends were 4 bases for V and 5 bases for J; bases not matched to a gene: 5. The CDR3 bases are TGTGCCAGCAGTTCGTGGACTAGCGGGGGGCAAGATACGCAGTATTTT. Amino acid sequence: CASSSWTSGGQDTQYF.

Only a few counts were recorded for this clonotype. The chain uses TRBV5-1 and TRBJ2-5, with 9 bases matching TRBD1. Germline CDR1 SGHRS, CDR2 YFSETQ. This CDR3 has 16 residues. With V trimmed by 5 bases and J by 4 bases, 12 bases remained unmatched. The CDR3 reads CASSGQGRILGETQYF. The CDR3 DNA is TGCGCCAGCAGTGGACAGGGGAGGATTTTGGGAGAGACCCAGTACTTC.

The V and J genes are TRBV12-3 or TRBV12-4 and TRBJ2-3; no clear D gene. Trimming took off 5 bases at V and 8 bases at J, with 17 bases between the two ends. This CDR3 contains 14 residues. CDR3 in amino acids: CASSPATPSFTQYF. The DNA of the CDR3 is TGTGCCAGCAGTCCGGCCACACCTTCGTTTACGCAGTATTTT.

Only a few counts were recorded for this clonotype. J is TRBJ2-1 and V is TRBV7-3; D gene ambiguous. The V gene's germline CDR1 is SGHTA and CDR2 FQGTGA. This CDR3 is built from 16 residues. Trimming cost V 1 base and J 9 bases, with 19 bases left between them. For the CDR3, the DNA is TGTGCCAGCAGCTTAATCGCCCCCGGCGGCCCCGGTGAGCAGTTCTTC. It translates to CASSLIAPGGPGEQFF.

The chain links TRBV7-6 to TRBJ1-2; 8 bases match TRBD1. The length of the CDR3 is 17 residues. Germline CDR1 and CDR2: SGHVS and FNYEAQ. V was clipped by 2 bases and J by 3 bases; unmatched bases: 11. The CDR3 spells CASSLRFLGQGDYGYTF. DNA of the CDR3: TGTGCCAGCAGCTTACGCTTCCTAGGACAGGGCGACTATGGCTACACCTTC.

The V gene is TRBV7-2, the J gene TRBJ2-6; the D call may be TRBD1 or TRBD2 (5 bases each). CDR3 size: 16 residues. The V gene's germline CDR1 is SGHTA and CDR2 FQGNSA. Trimming shortened V by 6 bases and J by 0 bases, and 12 bases separated the two germline ends. The CDR3 DNA sequence: TGTGCCAGCAGGGGACGGGCCTACTCTGGGGCCAACGTCCTGACTTTC. Translation: CASRGRAYSGANVLTF.